The clone carrying this TCR beta chain appeared a few times. The record originates from a study of blood T cell repertoires in COVID-19. Study summary: T cells, B-cell-depleted T cells, or PBMCs provided the cDNA or gDNA that served as material.

The CDR3 runs to 11 residues. The ends were cut back, 4 bases at V and 11 bases at J, with 11 bases in the middle. TCRdb's copy holds only in-frame clones and misses some; the assay was immunoSEQ multiplex PCR. The sample holds 310,000 or so clones, approximately 83% seen once. Sequenced: peripheral blood. The TCR was taken from a woman aged 25 to 39 who had recovered from COVID-19. The V gene is TRBV12-3 or TRBV12-4, the J gene TRBJ1-2; possible D gene TRBD1, 5 bases. The CDR3 DNA is TGTGCCAGCAGTTCATCCGGGACTTACACCTTC. As protein: CASSSSGTYTF.